The 13 T cell receptor beta chains given below trace back to one sample, sequenced in a study of shared clonotypes between healthy human individuals. Only in-frame clones appear in the TCRdb table, and some are missing; sequencing was by immunoSEQ multiplex PCR. Of about 1.5 million clones in the sample, nearly 99% were seen once. Sequenced: naive CD4+ T cells sorted from blood. Subset given: CD45RA+ positively selected. These receptors all stem from a man younger than 45 in good health.

J is TRBJ2-1 and V is TRBV6-5, with 9 positions matching TRBD2. V was pared by 5 bases and J by 2 bases, with 1 base of the junction left unmatched. CDR3 size: 14 residues. Looked up from germline, CDR1 is MNHEY and CDR2 is SVGAGI. In DNA form, the CDR3 reads TGTGCCAGCAGTCAGCGGGAGGCCTACAATGAGCAGTTCTTC. This sequence encodes CASSQREAYNEQFF.

This clone was seen once. The chain combines TRBV9 with TRBJ2-1; D unclear. The V and J ends lost 3 bases and 6 bases respectively, with 13 bases between them. Germline CDR1 and CDR2: SGDLS and YYNGEE. The CDR3 is 14 amino acids. The CDR3 protein is CASSDHAGSNEQFF. CDR3 DNA sequence: TGTGCCAGCAGCGATCATGCAGGTAGCAATGAGCAGTTCTTC.

This chain links TRBV6-5 with TRBJ2-1; tentative D call: TRBD2 (5 bases). V was shortened by 8 bases and J by 7 bases, with 18 bases between the two germline ends. This CDR3 comprises 14 residues. CDR1 and CDR2 (germline): MNHEY, SVGAGI. The CDR3 protein is CASRGVGPINEQFF. The CDR3 coding sequence is TGTGCCAGCCGGGGAGTAGGGCCTATTAATGAGCAGTTCTTC.

This clone showed up just once. The chain joins TRBV15 to TRBJ2-2; 8 bases are a match to TRBD1. From germline, CDR1 is LNHNV and CDR2 YYDKDF (reference sequence). This CDR3 region has 16 residues. Losses at the gene ends were 1 base for V and 8 bases for J; bases not matched to a gene: 9. CDR3 nucleotide sequence: TGTGCCACCAGCAGAGGAAGGACAGGGAGCCTTGGGGAGCTGTTTTTT. Amino acids: CATSRGRTGSLGELFF. The full variable domain, completed using reference TRBV15 and TRBJ2-2, is DAMVIQNPRYQVTQFGKPVTLSCSQTLNHNVMYWYQQKSSQAPKLLFHYYDKDFNNEADTPDNFQSRRPNTSFCFLDIRSPGLGDTAMYLCATSRGRTGSLGELFFGEGSRLTVL.

J is TRBJ2-7 and V is TRBV19; D may be TRBD2 (6 bases). Deletions cut 3 bases from V and 4 bases from J, with 19 bases between. CDR1 is LNHDA and CDR2 is SQIVND in the germline V gene (reference sequence). The CDR3 consists of 16 residues. CDR3 protein: CASSMGLSGSPYEQYF. CDR3 DNA: TGTGCCAGTAGTATGGGACTGTCGGGCTCGCCTTACGAGCAGTACTTC.

This clone was seen only once. The chain carries TRBV7-2 and TRBJ2-5; D unresolved. The germline V gene encodes CDR1 SGHTA and CDR2 FQGNSA. Trimming shortened V by 5 bases and J by 2 bases, and 18 bases separated the two germline ends. The CDR3 covers 16 residues. In nucleotides, the CDR3 is TGTGCCAGCAGCCCTTATCAGGAGACTCAACAAGAGACCCAGTACTTC. It is translated as CASSPYQETQQETQYF.

This clone has just one count. V and J are TRBV6-1 and TRBJ1-5, with 8 bases aligning to TRBD1. With V trimmed by 4 bases and J by 5 bases, 7 bases remained unmatched. CDR1 is MNHNS, CDR2 SASEGT, per germline. The CDR3 totals 15 residues. CDR3 nucleotide sequence: TGTGCCAGCAGTGCCCAGACAGGGGCGGATCAGCCCCAGCATTTT. Encoded protein: CASSAQTGADQPQHF.

This clone appeared a single time. The chain has TRBV7-9 and TRBJ2-7; D gene ambiguous. Germline V gene data show CDR1 as SEHNR and CDR2 as FQNEAQ (reference sequence). Trimming left V 3 bases short and J 1 base short, with 10 bases between. CDR3 length: 14 residues. The CDR3: CASSFTSLSYEQYF. CDR3 sequence (DNA): TGTGCCAGCAGCTTTACGTCCCTGTCCTACGAGCAGTACTTC.

This chain links TRBV7-2 with TRBJ2-1; the D is unclear. The V end lost 0 bases, the J end lost 5 bases, and 11 bases lay between the germline ends. From germline, CDR1 is SGHTA and CDR2 FQGNSA. CDR3 length: 15 amino acids. The CDR3 sequence is CASSLARFENNEQFF. The CDR3 DNA sequence: TGTGCCAGCAGCTTAGCGCGGTTTGAGAACAATGAGCAGTTCTTC.

This rearrangement joins TRBV7-2 to TRBJ2-7; TRBD2 might be the D (5 bases). In germline, CDR1 is SGHTA, CDR2 FQGNSA. CDR3 length: 13 residues. The ends were cut back, 6 bases at V and 3 bases at J, with 12 bases in the middle. CDR3 sequence reads: CASSASGHYEQYF. The CDR3 DNA is TGTGCCAGCAGTGCGAGCGGTCACTACGAGCAGTACTTC.

This rearrangement joins TRBV2 to TRBJ1-5; D unclear. With 7 bases removed from V and 2 bases from J, the gap between germline ends came to 6 bases. This CDR3 spans 12 amino acids. Germline-derived CDR1 and CDR2 are SNHLY and FYNNEI. In DNA form, the CDR3 reads TGTGCCAGCATGTCGGGCAATCAGCCCCAGCATTTT. Translation gives CASMSGNQPQHF.

This chain uses TRBV6-5 with TRBJ2-7; maybe TRBD1 (5 bases). V lost 4 bases and J lost 1, with 11 bases in between. The length of the CDR3 is 14 residues. Germline lookup yields CDR1 MNHEY and CDR2 SVGAGI. The CDR3 protein is CASSLTVDSYEQYF. In DNA form, the CDR3 reads TGTGCCAGCAGTTTGACAGTAGATTCCTACGAGCAGTACTTC.

This rearrangement joins TRBV19 to TRBJ2-1; 9 nucleotides match TRBD1. Looked up from germline, CDR1 is LNHDA and CDR2 is SQIVND (reference sequence). The CDR3 covers 13 residues. The J segment lost 12 bases and the V segment lost 7 bases, leaving 10 bases of the junction unmatched. CDR3 residues: CASTRTGAMWQFF. The CDR3 nucleotides are TGTGCCAGTACGCGGACAGGGGCCATGTGGCAGTTCTTC.